One sample yielded the 25 T cell receptor beta chains listed below, sequenced in a study of cytomegalovirus exposure and HLA in healthy donors. The table came from immunoSEQ multiplex PCR; TCRdb's copy has only in-frame clones and leaves some out. The table has under 150,000 clones, just under 85% seen once. Sequencing was performed on PBMCs. These receptors were taken from a woman in her twenties or thirties in good health and CMV-seronegative.

The CDR3: CASSAPGTVAWETQYF. DNA for the CDR3: TGTGCCAGCAGTGCCCCCGGGACAGTGGCGTGGGAGACCCAGTACTTC. V is TRBV28 and J is TRBJ2-5; 7 bases line up with TRBD1. Germline V gene lookup returns CDR1 MDHEN and CDR2 SYDVKM. Trimming took 5 bases from V and 5 from J; bases not matched to a gene: 14. This CDR3 spans 16 amino acids.

V usage is TRBV6-5 and J usage is TRBJ2-3; the match to TRBD1 covers 8 bases. In germline, CDR1 is MNHEY, CDR2 SVGAGI. J gave up 3 bases and V 6 bases, and 8 bases lay outside the gene matches. The CDR3 consists of 15 residues. Written as DNA, the CDR3 is TGTGCCAGCAGGTCATTGGACAGGGCAACAGATACGCAGTATTTT. Residues: CASRSLDRATDTQYF.

This clone was counted only a few times. This chain links TRBV7-8 with TRBJ1-2, with 12 bases aligning to TRBD1. The CDR3 sequence is 17 residues long. The J segment lost 6 bases and the V segment lost 4 bases, leaving 12 bases of the junction unmatched. CDR1 is SGHVS and CDR2 is FQNEAQ in the germline V gene. CDR3 nucleotide sequence: TGTGCCAGCAGCTCCCCTTACATCGGGACAGGGGGCCATGGCTACACCTTC. Residues: CASSSPYIGTGGHGYTF.

This chain links TRBV5-1 with TRBJ2-3, with 10 positions matching TRBD1. The J segment lost 5 bases and the V segment lost 1 base, leaving 7 bases of the junction unmatched. CDR1 and CDR2 (germline): SGHRS, YFSETQ. The CDR3 has 16 amino acids. The CDR3, as DNA: TGCGCCAGCAGCTTGTCTCGACAGGGGGCGGGAGATACGCAGTATTTT. Protein product: CASSLSRQGAGDTQYF.

The chain joins TRBV21-1 to TRBJ1-2; the listed D gene, TRBD1, was not tested against the DNA. TRBV21-1 is a recognized pseudogene. The CDR3 runs to 17 residues. CDR3 coding DNA: TGTGCCAGCAGCAAAATAATCTTCCGGGACAGGGGGCCAGGCTACACCTTC. As protein: CASSKIIFRDRGPGYTF.

The V and J genes are TRBV23-1 and TRBJ1-2; TRBD1 matches 9 bases. TRBV23-1 is identified as an open reading frame with a role that is uncertain. The CDR3 is 15 residues long. After removal of 5 bases from V and 2 bases from J, the junction contained 6 bases not matched to a gene. The CDR3 nucleotides are TGCGCCAGCAGTGGAAGGGACAGGGTGAACTATGGCTACACCTTC. Translated, it gives CASSGRDRVNYGYTF.

J is TRBJ2-3 and V is TRBV10-3; possibly TRBD2 for D (6 bases). Germline V gene lookup returns CDR1 ENHRY and CDR2 SYGVKD. Deletions cut 9 bases from V and 3 bases from J, with 13 bases between. This CDR3 has 13 amino acids. The CDR3 region is CAITNRETDTQYF. The DNA for the CDR3 is TGTGCCATAACAAACCGGGAGACAGATACGCAGTATTTT.

The chain recombines TRBV6-5 with TRBJ2-1; D possibly corresponds to TRBD1 (6 bases). The CDR3 contains 12 residues. V dropped 6 bases and J dropped 9 bases, with 12 bases sitting between them. Germline V lookup: CDR1 MNHEY, CDR2 SVGAGI. The CDR3 loop reads CASRDGQREQFF. CDR3 coding DNA: TGTGCCAGCAGGGACGGACAGCGTGAGCAGTTCTTC.

This chain links TRBV15 with TRBJ1-5; 7 bases match TRBD1. The germline V gene has CDR1 LNHNV and CDR2 YYDKDF (reference sequence). The CDR3 is 16 residues long. V shed 4 bases and J 9 bases; nucleotides not matched to a gene: 15. CDR3 sequence (DNA): TGTGCCACCAGCAAAAGGGACAGCGGCGGAGCAGGGCCCCAGCATTTT. As protein: CATSKRDSGGAGPQHF. The full variable domain, with the rest looked up from reference TRBV15 and TRBJ1-5, is DAMVIQNPRYQVTQFGKPVTLSCSQTLNHNVMYWYQQKSSQAPKLLFHYYDKDFNNEADTPDNFQSRRPNTSFCFLDIRSPGLGDTAMYLCATSKRDSGGAGPQHFGDGTRLSIL.

The CDR3 is CASSRGMLETQYF. The DNA of the CDR3 is TGTGCCAGCAGTCGAGGAATGTTGGAGACCCAGTACTTC. The J gene is TRBJ2-5, the V gene TRBV2; unclear D gene. The CDR3 loop spans 13 amino acids. Per the germline V gene, CDR1 is SNHLY and CDR2 is FYNNEI. Trimming took off 5 bases at V and 5 bases at J, with 12 bases between the two ends.

V is TRBV28 and J is TRBJ2-7; 9 bases match TRBD1. Germline CDR1 is MDHEN and CDR2 is SYDVKM. The J segment lost 6 bases and the V segment lost 5 bases, leaving 11 bases of the junction unmatched. CDR3 size: 15 residues. The CDR3 sequence: CASSPQRDRAGEQYF. Written as DNA, the CDR3 is TGTGCCAGCAGTCCCCAGAGGGACAGGGCTGGCGAGCAGTACTTC.

The chain is built from TRBV5-4 and TRBJ1-1; 10 nucleotides line up with TRBD1. Germline lookup yields CDR1 SGHNT and CDR2 YYREEE (reference sequence). V lost 4 bases and J lost 3; bases outside the gene matches: 6. The CDR3 loop spans 15 amino acids. CDR3 coding DNA: TGTGCCAGCAGCCCGCGACAGGGGGCTCACACTGAAGCTTTCTTT. This sequence encodes CASSPRQGAHTEAFF.

The chain recombines TRBV5-4 with TRBJ2-5; 8 bases are shared with TRBD2. Germline V gives CDR1 SGHNT, CDR2 YYREEE (reference sequence). The CDR3 has 14 residues. V trimming: 4 bases; J trimming: 2 bases; junction bases outside the gene matches: 4. The CDR3: CASSAGTRQETQYF. CDR3 DNA: TGTGCCAGCAGCGCCGGGACTAGACAAGAGACCCAGTACTTC.

This chain connects TRBV29-1 to TRBJ1-6; no clear D gene. The CDR3 runs to 14 residues. The germline V and J ends were trimmed by 7 bases and 7 bases, with 17 bases remaining between them. Germline lookup yields CDR1 SQVTM and CDR2 ANQGSEA. CDR3 sequence reads: CSARSRDPNSPLHF. Written as DNA, the CDR3 is TGCAGCGCACGGAGCAGAGACCCGAATTCACCCCTCCACTTT.

This sequence joins TRBV7-8 and TRBJ2-1; 10 bases align to TRBD2. This CDR3 comprises 17 residues. Trimming cost V 5 bases and J 8 bases; bases outside gene matches: 15. Germline lookup yields CDR1 SGHVS and CDR2 FQNEAQ. CDR3 nucleotides: TGTGCCAGCAGCAGCTTGGGTTCCAGCGGGGGGGCCGATGAGCAGTTCTTC. Amino acid sequence: CASSSLGSSGGADEQFF.

The CDR3 sequence: CASSLLREADTQYF. The DNA of the CDR3 is TGTGCCAGCAGCTTACTGCGGGAAGCAGATACGCAGTATTTT. The rearrangement joins TRBV7-6 to TRBJ2-3; the D gene is possibly TRBD2 (6 bases). Germline assignment: CDR1 SGHVS and CDR2 FNYEAQ. V lost 2 bases and J 4 bases, leaving 10 bases between the germline ends. The CDR3 sequence is 14 residues long.

This clone has more than one count but fewer than ten. The chain uses TRBV9 and TRBJ2-1, with 9 bases identical to TRBD1. This CDR3 is built from 15 residues. CDR1 is SGDLS and CDR2 is YYNGEE in the germline V gene. V gave up 3 bases and J gave up 5 bases; unmatched junction bases: 6. CDR3 amino acids: CASSAGTGLNNEQFF. The CDR3 region has the DNA TGTGCCAGCAGCGCCGGGACAGGGCTCAACAATGAGCAGTTCTTC.

The rearrangement uses TRBV9 and TRBJ2-3, with D possibly matching TRBD1 (6 bases). V was shortened by 4 bases and J by 2 bases, with 14 bases between the two germline ends. From germline, CDR1 is SGDLS and CDR2 YYNGEE. This CDR3 is 15 amino acids long. The CDR3 region is CASSQNQGYTDTQYF. The CDR3 DNA sequence: TGTGCCAGCAGCCAAAACCAGGGGTACACAGATACGCAGTATTTT.

The chain carries TRBV10-2 and TRBJ2-7, with D uncertain. The germline V gene has CDR1 WSHSY and CDR2 SAAADI. The CDR3 has 13 amino acids. V was cut by 4 bases and J by 3 bases, with 10 bases left in between. CDR3 coding DNA: TGCGCCAGCAGTGTATTCAGTTTCTACGAGCAGTACTTC. Translation gives CASSVFSFYEQYF.

The chain carries TRBV20-1 and TRBJ2-7; D is undetermined. Per the germline V gene, CDR1 is DFQATT and CDR2 is SNEGSKA (reference sequence). The CDR3 extends over 11 amino acids. Trimming took 1 base from V and 6 from J, leaving 7 bases between them. The CDR3 DNA follows: TGCAGTGCTAGAGCGAGTACCGAGCAGTACTTC. It translates to CSARASTEQYF.

The chain carries TRBV4-1 and TRBJ1-2; TRBD1 aligns across 9 bases. Trimming at V came to 0 bases and at J to 8 bases, leaving 7 bases not matched to a gene. The CDR3 sequence is 15 residues long. CDR1 MGHRA and CDR2 YSYEKL come from the germline V gene. Here the CDR3 reads CASSQEEQGAEGYTF. For the CDR3, the DNA is TGCGCCAGCAGCCAAGAGGAACAGGGGGCAGAGGGCTACACCTTC.

The chain employs TRBV7-3 and TRBJ2-5; 9 nucleotides line up with TRBD1. The CDR3 contains 14 residues. The V segment lost 5 bases and the J segment 7 bases; nucleotides outside the gene matches: 8. CDR1 is SGHTA and CDR2 is FQGTGA in the germline V gene. CDR3 in DNA: TGTGCCAGCAGCCCCGGGACAGGGACCTGGACCCAGTACTTC. It translates to CASSPGTGTWTQYF.

The chain has TRBV5-6 and TRBJ2-1; the match to TRBD1 covers 10 bases. The CDR3 extends over 16 amino acids. Germline V gene data show CDR1 as SGHDT and CDR2 as YYEEEE. The trim removed 0 bases at V and 2 bases at J, leaving 2 bases unmatched. CDR3 DNA sequence: TGTGCCAGCAGCTTGGTGGGACAGGGGACCTACAATGAGCAGTTCTTC. Amino acid sequence: CASSLVGQGTYNEQFF. The variable domain in full, completed from reference TRBV5-6 and TRBJ2-1, reads DAGVTQSPTHLIKTRGQQVTLRCSPKSGHDTVSWYQQALGQGPQFIFQYYEEEERQRGNFPDRFSGHQFPNYSSELNVNALLLGDSALYLCASSLVGQGTYNEQFFGPGTRLTVL.

This clone has only a few counts. The chain couples TRBV2 to TRBJ1-2; 7 bases match TRBD1. The germline V gene encodes CDR1 SNHLY and CDR2 FYNNEI. Trimming removed 7 bases from V and 4 bases from J; junction bases left unmatched: 0. CDR3 length: 11 residues. DNA for the CDR3: TGTGCCAGCACAGGGGGCTATGGCTACACCTTC. Encoded protein: CASTGGYGYTF.

This clone has just one count. The chain joins TRBV7-3 to TRBJ1-1; tentative D call: TRBD1 (5 bases). Germline CDR1 SGHTA, CDR2 FQGTGA. Trimming removed 8 bases from V and 4 bases from J, with 14 bases in between. This CDR3 comprises 13 residues. The chain's CDR3 is CASGQGWGTEAFF. DNA for the CDR3: TGTGCCAGCGGTCAGGGTTGGGGCACTGAAGCTTTCTTT.